The 15 T cell receptor beta chains below come from one sample, sequenced in a study of T-cell memory formation after mild COVID-19. TCRdb passed the 5' RACE reads through MiXCR, listing each CDR3 protein once. This sample has 250,000 to 300,000 distinct CDR3 sequences; 15% to 20% occur once, and the top ten carry 20% to 25%. Sequenced sample: PBMCs or a T cell subset sorted from them (not recorded which). These receptors came from a man younger than 30 who had mild COVID-19 (a few samples of this study predate the infection). Cell type and time point are not known.

The chain uses TRBV7-9 and TRBJ2-7; D gene unclear. CDR1 is SEHNR, CDR2 FQNEAQ, per germline (reference sequence). The CDR3 extends over 12 amino acids. V was cut by 6 bases and J by 0 bases, with 6 bases left in between. In nucleotides, the CDR3 is TGTGCCAGCAGACGTTTCTCCTACGAGCAGTACTTC. Its translation is CASRRFSYEQYF.

The chain uses TRBV24-1 and TRBJ2-3; D unresolved. CDR3 length: 13 residues. V lost 0 bases, J lost 3 bases, and 3 bases lay in between. Germline V CDR1 and CDR2: KGHDR, SFDVKD. The CDR3, as DNA: TGTGCCACCAGTGATTTGCGGACAGATACGCAGTATTTT. It specifies CATSDLRTDTQYF.

The chain employs TRBV7-9 and TRBJ2-3, with TRBD2 matching 11 bases. V lost 5 bases, J lost 6 bases, and 13 bases stayed unmatched. The CDR3 loop spans 17 amino acids. The V gene's germline CDR1 is SEHNR and CDR2 FQNEAQ (reference sequence). CDR3 sequence: CASSAGLAEGGRDTQYF. The CDR3 nucleotides read TGTGCCAGCAGCGCGGGACTAGCGGAGGGGGGCCGGGATACGCAGTATTTT.

This clonotype showed up just a few times. The chain is built from TRBV6-5 and TRBJ2-1; no clear D gene. Trimming shortened V by 6 bases and J by 6 bases, and 9 bases separated the two germline ends. Germline V gene data show CDR1 as MNHEY and CDR2 as SVGAGI. The CDR3 is made up of 12 amino acids. This CDR3 is CASREATNEQFF. The CDR3 region has the DNA TGTGCCAGCAGGGAAGCTACCAATGAGCAGTTCTTC.

The V and J genes are TRBV9 and TRBJ1-2; possibly TRBD1 for D (6 bases). V was pared by 0 bases and J by 2 bases, with 8 bases between. Germline CDR1 is SGDLS and CDR2 is YYNGEE. This CDR3 is 14 amino acids long. CDR3 sequence: CASSVDDRNYGYTF. The CDR3 DNA reads as TGTGCCAGCAGCGTAGACGACAGGAACTATGGCTACACCTTC.

Comment on this clonotype: This may come from a read error, since a much larger clone is one base off. The chain joins TRBV4-2 to TRBJ2-5; D call uncertain. Germline CDR1 is LGHNA and CDR2 is YNFKEQ. This CDR3 spans 12 amino acids. The V gene lost 0 bases and the J gene lost 5 bases, with 4 bases spanning the gap. CDR3 in DNA: TGTGCCAGCAGCCAAGAGCAGGAGACCCAGTACTTC. Protein: CASSQEQETQYF.

This clonotype has a handful of counts. V and J are TRBV12-3 or TRBV12-4 and TRBJ1-1; 7 bases are shared with TRBD1. The CDR3 is 15 amino acids. V trimming: 5 bases; J trimming: 5 bases; junction bases outside the gene matches: 11. CDR3 in amino acids: CASSIRTGLRTEAFF. The CDR3, as DNA: TGTGCCAGCAGTATCCGGACAGGATTGAGGACTGAAGCTTTCTTT.

This chain connects TRBV7-9 to TRBJ1-4; 7 bases line up with TRBD1. With 6 bases clipped from V and 0 bases from J, the junction kept 7 bases outside the gene matches. Germline CDR1 reads SEHNR; CDR2 reads FQNEAQ (reference sequence). The CDR3 contains 16 residues. The CDR3 region has the DNA TGTGCCAGCAGGCGACAGGGTGTAGCAACTAATGAAAAACTGTTTTTT. It specifies CASRRQGVATNEKLFF.

This clonotype occurred a few times. The CDR3 here is CASSQASQPAYEQYF. The CDR3 DNA reads as TGCGCCAGCAGCCAGGCGAGTCAACCTGCCTACGAGCAGTACTTC. This chain uses TRBV4-3 with TRBJ2-7; D remains unclear. V lost 3 bases to trimming and J lost 2 bases, with 14 bases between them. Germline V lookup: CDR1 LGHNA, CDR2 YSLEER. The length of the CDR3 is 15 residues.

The gene calls are TRBV25-1 and TRBJ1-2; the D gene is possibly TRBD1 (6 bases). Trimming removed 3 bases from V and 4 bases from J, with 15 bases in between. This CDR3 contains 15 residues. CDR1 is MGHDK, CDR2 SYGVNS, per germline. This CDR3 reads CASSEPAAGVYGYTF. CDR3 nucleotides: TGTGCCAGCAGTGAGCCCGCGGCAGGGGTCTATGGCTACACCTTC.

This clonotype occurred a few times. CDR3: CASSSNNIQYF. In DNA, the CDR3 is TGTGCCAGCTCATCTAATAACATTCAGTACTTC. The chain combines TRBV27 with TRBJ2-4; D not resolved. CDR3 length equals 11 residues. Germline CDR1 reads MNHEY; CDR2 reads SMNVEV (reference sequence). Trimming took 8 bases from V and 7 from J, leaving 9 bases between them.

The chain employs TRBV20-1 and TRBJ1-1, with D unclear. This CDR3 region has 12 residues. CDR1 is DFQATT and CDR2 is SNEGSKA in the germline V gene (reference sequence). V lost 4 bases and J lost 3, with 9 bases in between. The CDR3 protein is CSAMELDTEAFF. The CDR3, as DNA: TGCAGTGCTATGGAATTGGACACTGAAGCTTTCTTT.

This clonotype has just a few counts. This sequence joins TRBV7-2 and TRBJ2-5; D might be TRBD1 (6 bases). This CDR3 has 15 residues. Per the germline V gene, CDR1 is SGHTA and CDR2 is FQGNSA. V gave up 1 base and J gave up 4 bases, with 13 bases separating them. CDR3 DNA: TGTGCCAGCAGCTTAGGGACAGTTAGGTTAGAGACCCAGTACTTC. Amino acid sequence: CASSLGTVRLETQYF.

The CDR3 loop reads CASRLTGIIGTGELFF. The CDR3 nucleotides read TGTGCCAGCAGACTGACGGGGATTATAGGAACCGGGGAGCTGTTTTTT. The rearrangement uses TRBV7-8 and TRBJ2-2, with D possibly being TRBD2 (5 bases). In germline, CDR1 is SGHVS, CDR2 FQNEAQ. CDR3 length: 16 residues. V shed 6 bases and J shed 5 bases, with 19 bases lying between them.

The rearrangement joins TRBV28 to TRBJ2-2, with D possibly matching TRBD1 (7 bases). CDR1 is MDHEN and CDR2 is SYDVKM in the germline V gene. This CDR3 has 14 amino acids. V gave up 8 bases and J gave up 5 bases, with 15 bases separating them. The chain's CDR3 is CASGRRGLTGELFF. DNA for the CDR3: TGTGCCAGCGGGCGGAGGGGGCTGACCGGGGAGCTGTTTTTT.